Detailed here is one T cell receptor (beta chain). The antigen is not known. The sample originates from a study of beta chain features in type 1 diabetes. Whole-study findings and limits: The naive, central memory and Treg TCRB repertoires of patients appeared to be more similar to one another than those of healthy donors.

V shed 6 bases and J 1 base; nucleotides not matched to a gene: 5. Per germline, CDR1 MNHEY and CDR2 SMNVEV (reference sequence). This CDR3 is 15 amino acids long. It was via CD45RO/CCR7/CD25/CD127/CD95/CD27 that CD4+ naive, central memory, regulatory and stem cell-like memory cells were sorted. Sorted populations all exceeded 95% purity. The whole isolated RNA underwent reverse transcription, so sequencing captured expressed TCRB transcripts. Sequencing of naive, central memory and regulatory T cell samples gave an average of roughly 3.5 million reads. Profiled with immunoSEQ multiplex PCR; TCRdb holds only in-frame clones, not every one. The sample lists about 620,000 clones; around a sixth were seen once.

The receptor comes from a young man in good health. V and J are TRBV27 and TRBJ2-5, with 10 positions matching TRBD1. Sequenced: naive CD4+ T cells from blood. The DNA of the CDR3 is TGTGCCAGCAGCCTGGGGACAGGGGCCCAAGAGACCCAGTACTTC. As protein: CASSLGTGAQETQYF.